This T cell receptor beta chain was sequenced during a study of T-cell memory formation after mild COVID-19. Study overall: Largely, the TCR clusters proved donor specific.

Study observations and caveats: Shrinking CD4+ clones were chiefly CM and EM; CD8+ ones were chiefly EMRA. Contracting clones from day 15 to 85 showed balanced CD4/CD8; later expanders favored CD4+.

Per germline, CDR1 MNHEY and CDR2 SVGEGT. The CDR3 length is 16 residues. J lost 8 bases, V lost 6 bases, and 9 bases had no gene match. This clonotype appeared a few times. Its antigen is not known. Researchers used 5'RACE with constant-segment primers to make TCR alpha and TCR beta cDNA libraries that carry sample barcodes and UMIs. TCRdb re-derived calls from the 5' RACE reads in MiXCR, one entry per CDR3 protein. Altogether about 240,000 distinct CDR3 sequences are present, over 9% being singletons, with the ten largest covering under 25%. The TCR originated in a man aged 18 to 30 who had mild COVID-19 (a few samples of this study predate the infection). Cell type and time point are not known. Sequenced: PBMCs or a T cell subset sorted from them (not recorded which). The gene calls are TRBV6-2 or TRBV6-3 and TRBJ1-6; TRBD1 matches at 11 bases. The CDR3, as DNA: TGTGCCAGCAGCGTACCATGGACAGGGGGCGATTCACCCCTCCACTTT. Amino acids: CASSVPWTGGDSPLHF.